The following is a T cell receptor (beta chain) sequence with its context. Its antigen is undetermined. This table comes from immunoSEQ multiplex PCR, and its TCRdb copy is limited to in-frame clones, with some not included. The repertoire includes tens of thousands of clones, 91% of them detected once, and 2% to 2.5% sits in the top ten. The data were obtained in a study of T cells in tuberculosis. Overall study context: CD1B tetramers identified T cells specific for mycobacterial lipid GMM. IGRA-negative adolescents, IGRA-positive adolescents with latent tuberculosis and adults with active tuberculosis formed this South African cohort.

Germline CDR1 LNHDA, CDR2 SQIVND (reference sequence). There are 14 residues in the CDR3. The germline V and J ends were trimmed by 3 bases and 1 base, with 6 bases remaining between them. Regarding the study as a whole: Smaller alpha distances in active tuberculosis partly reflected shorter CDR3-alpha lengths. Active tuberculosis TCR-alpha repertoires lay closer to GMM-specific TCRs than IGRA-negative controls, suggesting clonal expansion.

This clonotype was obtained from a donor between 10 and 29 years old with latent tuberculosis or without tuberculosis infection. The V gene is TRBV19, the J gene TRBJ2-2; no firm D call. Specimen: PBMCs. CDR3 sequence (DNA): TGTGCCAGTAGTATCTCAGGGAACACCGGGGAGCTGTTTTTT. Its translation is CASSISGNTGELFF.